This is a list of T cell receptor beta chains from one sample in a study of PD-1 blockade in classical Hodgkin lymphoma. Sequencing used immunoSEQ multiplex PCR; TCRdb keeps in-frame clones, though not all of them. The repertoire includes about 43,000 clones, around 72% of them detected once, and approximately 2.9% sits in the top ten. The sample consisted of peripheral blood mononuclear cells (PBMCs), taken before the second cycle of nivolumab. The receptors derive from a human donor with classical Hodgkin lymphoma. CDR3s include the opening cysteine and the closing phenylalanine or tryptophan. A D gene is named only where the DNA matches it firmly. The size of a clone is reported for some rows only, either as once, few or many, or as a class for expanded clones.

j_call d_call v_call clone_size cdr3_nt cdr3_aa
TRBJ1-5 - TRBV2 - TGTGCCATAAAAGACTATAGCAATCAGCCCCAGCATTTT CAIKDYSNQPQHF
TRBJ2-7 - TRBV6-6 - TGTGCCAGCAGTTACTACGGCGAGCAGTACTTC CASSYYGEQYF
TRBJ1-1 TRBD1 TRBV7-2 - TGTGCCAGCAGCCGGACCAGGGGGCAAACTGAAGCTTTCTTT CASSRTRGQTEAFF
TRBJ2-1 - TRBV18 - TGTGCCAGCTCATCCCTGGACTACAATGAGCAGTTCTTC CASSSLDYNEQFF
TRBJ2-7 - TRBV4-1 - TGTGCCAGCAGCCAGCGGGACGAGCAGTACTTC CASSQRDEQYF
TRBJ1-1 - TRBV7-2 - TGTGCCAGCAGCCCCCTCCGGGGAGATGAAGCTTTCTTT CASSPLRGDEAFF
TRBJ2-7 - TRBV9 - TGTGCCAGCAGCGTAGCTGATGGTACCTACGAGCAGTACTTC CASSVADGTYEQYF
TRBJ1-2 TRBD1 TRBV11-2 - TGTGCCAGCAGCTTAGCAGGGGGAAACTATGGCTACACCTTC CASSLAGGNYGYTF
TRBJ1-5 TRBD1 TRBV18 - TGTGCCAGCTCACTTACAGGGGGGGACCAGCCCCAGCATTTT CASSLTGGDQPQHF
TRBJ2-3 TRBD2 TRBV7-3 - TGTGCCAGCAGCCCGATATATAGAGGTAGCGGGGTGGACGCGGATACGCAGTATTTT CASSPIYRGSGVDADTQYF
TRBJ1-2 - TRBV5-1 - TGCGCCAGCAGCCCTAGGACGGGGAACTATGGCTACACCTTC CASSPRTGNYGYTF
TRBJ2-1 TRBD2 TRBV7-3 once TGTGCCAGCCAGGCTAGCGGACCCTACAATGAGCAGTTCTTC CASQASGPYNEQFF
TRBJ1-2 - TRBV10-3 - TGTGCCATCAGTGCGACGGAAAACTATGGCTACACCTTC CAISATENYGYTF
TRBJ2-7 TRBD1 TRBV27 - TGTGCCAGCACTTCACCGGGACAGGGGCGATACGAGCAGTACTTC CASTSPGQGRYEQYF